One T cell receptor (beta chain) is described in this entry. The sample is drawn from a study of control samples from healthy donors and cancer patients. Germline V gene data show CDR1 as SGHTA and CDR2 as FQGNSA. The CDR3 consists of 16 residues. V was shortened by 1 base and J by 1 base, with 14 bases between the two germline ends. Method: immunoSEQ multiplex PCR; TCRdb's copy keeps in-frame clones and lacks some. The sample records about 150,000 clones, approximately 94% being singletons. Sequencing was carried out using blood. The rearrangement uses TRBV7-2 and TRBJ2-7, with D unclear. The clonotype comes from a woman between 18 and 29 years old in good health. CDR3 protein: CASSLDGPQLSYEQYF. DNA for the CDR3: TGTGCCAGCAGCTTAGACGGACCTCAACTTTCCTACGAGCAGTACTTC. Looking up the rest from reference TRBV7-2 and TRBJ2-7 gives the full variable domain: GAGVSQSPSNKVTEKGKDVELRCDPISGHTALYWYRQSLGQGLEFLIYFQGNSAPDKSGLPSDRFSAERTGGSVSTLTIQRTQQEDSAVYLCASSLDGPQLSYEQYFGPGTRLTVT.